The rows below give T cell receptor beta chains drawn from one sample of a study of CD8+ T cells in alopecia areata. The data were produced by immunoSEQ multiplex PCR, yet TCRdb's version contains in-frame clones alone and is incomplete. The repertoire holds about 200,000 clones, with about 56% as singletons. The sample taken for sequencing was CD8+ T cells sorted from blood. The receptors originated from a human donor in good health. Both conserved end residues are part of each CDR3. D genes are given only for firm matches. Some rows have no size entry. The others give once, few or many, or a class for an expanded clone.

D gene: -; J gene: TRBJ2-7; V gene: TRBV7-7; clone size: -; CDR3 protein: CASSSSRELPSYEQYF; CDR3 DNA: TGTGCCAGCAGCTCGAGTCGGGAGCTTCCCTCCTACGAGCAGTACTTC
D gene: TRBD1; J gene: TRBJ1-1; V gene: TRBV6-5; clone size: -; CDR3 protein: CASSDRALNTEAFF; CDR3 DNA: TGTGCCAGCAGTGACAGGGCCCTGAACACTGAAGCTTTCTTT
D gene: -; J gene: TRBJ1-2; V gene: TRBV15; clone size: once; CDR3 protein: CATSRDPASNYGYTF; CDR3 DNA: TGTGCCACCAGCAGAGACCCAGCCTCTAACTATGGCTACACCTTC
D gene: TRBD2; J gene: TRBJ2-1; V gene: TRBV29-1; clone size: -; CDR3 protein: CSVVRGGPYNEQFF; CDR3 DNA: TGCAGCGTTGTTCGGGGGGGGCCGTACAATGAGCAGTTCTTC
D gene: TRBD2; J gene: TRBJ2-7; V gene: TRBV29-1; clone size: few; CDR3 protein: CSVERGGSYEQYF; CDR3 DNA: TGCAGCGTTGAACGGGGGGGCTCCTACGAGCAGTACTTC
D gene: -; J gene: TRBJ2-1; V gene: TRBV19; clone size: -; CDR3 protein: CASSVSGSYNEQFF; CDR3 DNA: TGTGCCAGTAGTGTGAGTGGCTCCTACAATGAGCAGTTCTTC
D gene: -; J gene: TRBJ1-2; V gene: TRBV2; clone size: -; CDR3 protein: CASSGTASNGYTF; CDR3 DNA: TGTGCCAGCAGTGGGACAGCTTCCAATGGCTACACCTTC
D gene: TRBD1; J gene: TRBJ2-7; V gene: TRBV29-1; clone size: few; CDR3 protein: CSVEGTRTGLNYEQYF; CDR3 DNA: TGCAGCGTTGAAGGGACCCGGACAGGCCTAAACTACGAGCAGTACTTC
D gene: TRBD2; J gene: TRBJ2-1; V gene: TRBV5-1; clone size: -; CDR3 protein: CASSAPAGTSGGAFNEQFF; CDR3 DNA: TGCGCCAGCAGCGCACCGGCCGGGACTAGCGGGGGGGCCTTCAATGAGCAGTTCTTC
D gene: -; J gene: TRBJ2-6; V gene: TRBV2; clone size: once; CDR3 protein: CASSDRDGANVLTF; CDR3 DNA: TGTGCCAGCAGTGACAGGGATGGGGCCAACGTCCTGACTTTC
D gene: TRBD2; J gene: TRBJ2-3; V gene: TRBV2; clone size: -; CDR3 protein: CASSEGTSGGFSTDTQYF; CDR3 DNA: TGTGCCAGCAGTGAAGGGACTAGCGGGGGTTTTAGCACAGATACGCAGTATTTT
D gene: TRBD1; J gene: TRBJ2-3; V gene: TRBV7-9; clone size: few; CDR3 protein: CASSLVIGGAPVLRF; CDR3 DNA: TGTGCCAGCAGCTTAGTCATAGGGGGCGCGCCCGTCTTGAGATTT
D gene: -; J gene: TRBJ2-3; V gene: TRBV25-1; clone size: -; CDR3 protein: CASSDGVDTQYF; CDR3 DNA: TGTGCCAGCAGTGACGGGGTGGATACGCAGTATTTT
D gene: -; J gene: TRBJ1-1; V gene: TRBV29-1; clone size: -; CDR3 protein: CSVGLGTEAFF; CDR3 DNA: TGCAGCGTTGGTCTCGGCACTGAAGCTTTCTTT
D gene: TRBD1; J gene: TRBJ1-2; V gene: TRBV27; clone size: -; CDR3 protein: CASSYRGGWNYGYTF; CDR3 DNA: TGTGCCAGCAGCTACAGGGGCGGATGGAACTATGGCTACACCTTC
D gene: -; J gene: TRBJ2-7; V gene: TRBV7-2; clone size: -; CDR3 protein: CASSLGTGGVSSYEQYF; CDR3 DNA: TGTGCCAGCAGCTTAGGCACAGGGGGGGTGAGCTCCTACGAGCAGTACTTC
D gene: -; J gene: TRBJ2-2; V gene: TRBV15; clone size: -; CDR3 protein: CATSRDTGELFF; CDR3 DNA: TGTGCCACCAGCAGAGACACCGGGGAGCTGTTTTTT
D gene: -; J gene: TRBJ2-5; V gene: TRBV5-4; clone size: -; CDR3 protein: CASSYKGLMETQYF; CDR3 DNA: TGTGCCAGCAGTTATAAGGGACTCATGGAGACCCAGTACTTC
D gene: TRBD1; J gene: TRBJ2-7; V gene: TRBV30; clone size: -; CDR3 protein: CAWRGQGSEQYF; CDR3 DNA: TGTGCCTGGAGGGGACAGGGGAGCGAGCAGTACTTC
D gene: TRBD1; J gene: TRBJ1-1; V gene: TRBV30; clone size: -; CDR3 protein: CAWGDSTEAFF; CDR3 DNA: TGTGCCTGGGGGGACAGCACTGAAGCTTTCTTT
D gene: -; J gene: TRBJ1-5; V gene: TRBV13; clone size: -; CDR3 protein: CASSSRASRGQPQHF; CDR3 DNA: TGTGCCAGCAGCTCGCGGGCCTCACGGGGACAGCCCCAGCATTTT
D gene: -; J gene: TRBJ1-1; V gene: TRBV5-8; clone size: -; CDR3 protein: CASSYGGTEAFF; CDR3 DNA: TGTGCCAGCAGCTACGGAGGCACTGAAGCTTTCTTT
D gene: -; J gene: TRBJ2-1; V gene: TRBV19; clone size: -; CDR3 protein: CASSRKSSYNEQFF; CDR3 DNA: TGTGCCAGTAGTCGCAAGAGCTCCTACAATGAGCAGTTCTTC
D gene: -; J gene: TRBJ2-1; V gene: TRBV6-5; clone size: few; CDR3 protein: CASMLPGLNEQFF; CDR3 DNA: TGTGCCAGCATGCTTCCAGGGCTGAATGAGCAGTTCTTC
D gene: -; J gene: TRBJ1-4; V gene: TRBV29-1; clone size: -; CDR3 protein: CSVGKDEKLFF; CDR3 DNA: TGCAGCGTGGGAAAGGATGAAAAACTGTTTTTT
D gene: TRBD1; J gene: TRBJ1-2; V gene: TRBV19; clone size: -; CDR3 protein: CASSIQGAAGYTF; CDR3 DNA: TGTGCCAGTAGCATCCAGGGGGCGGCTGGCTACACCTTC
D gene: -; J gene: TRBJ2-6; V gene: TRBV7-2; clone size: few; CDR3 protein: CASSVYRDPGANVLTF; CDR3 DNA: TGTGCCAGCAGCGTATACAGGGATCCTGGGGCCAACGTCCTGACTTTC
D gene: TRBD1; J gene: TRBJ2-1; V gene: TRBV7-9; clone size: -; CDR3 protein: CASSPRQGGVENEQFF; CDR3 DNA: TGTGCCAGCAGCCCCCGACAGGGCGGAGTAGAGAATGAGCAGTTCTTC
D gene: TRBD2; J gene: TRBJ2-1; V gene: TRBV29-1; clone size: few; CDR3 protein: CSVEDRGDSSYNEQFF; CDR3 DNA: TGCAGCGTTGAAGATCGGGGGGACTCCTCCTACAATGAGCAGTTCTTC
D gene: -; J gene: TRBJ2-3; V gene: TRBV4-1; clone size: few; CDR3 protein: CASSQDLGRGRTDTQYF; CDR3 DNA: TGCGCCAGCAGCCAAGATCTCGGAAGGGGGAGGACAGATACGCAGTATTTT
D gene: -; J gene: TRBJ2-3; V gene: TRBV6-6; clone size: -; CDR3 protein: CATRDHSSSDTQYF; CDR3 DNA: TGTGCCACCAGGGACCACTCCTCCTCAGATACGCAGTATTTT
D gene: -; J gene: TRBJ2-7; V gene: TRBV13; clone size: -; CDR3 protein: CASSSKGLGSYEQYF; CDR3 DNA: TGTGCCAGCAGCTCCAAGGGGCTTGGCTCCTACGAGCAGTACTTC